These 17 T cell receptor beta chains were all obtained from the same sample, sequenced in a study of blood T cell repertoires in COVID-19. Profiling relied on immunoSEQ multiplex PCR, and the TCRdb table lists in-frame clones only, not all of them. Of tens of thousands of clones listed, around nine tenths are singletons. Sequenced: peripheral blood. Source of these receptors: a human donor with active COVID-19. The donor label of this sample is uncertain.

The chain joins TRBV18 to TRBJ2-3; 9 nucleotides match TRBD2. V dropped 2 bases and J dropped 4; count of bases not matched to a gene: 7. The germline V gene encodes CDR1 KGHSH and CDR2 LQKENI. The CDR3 is 16 residues long. The CDR3 protein is CASSPKGLALPDTQYF. CDR3 DNA: TGTGCCAGCTCACCAAAGGGACTAGCCCTTCCAGATACGCAGTATTTT.

The chain couples TRBV11-1 to TRBJ2-1; D remains ambiguous. The germline V and J ends were trimmed by 8 bases and 1 base, with 12 bases remaining between them. This CDR3 has 14 amino acids. Germline values: CDR1 SGHAT, CDR2 FQDESV (reference sequence). CDR3 protein: CASGPKESYNEQFF. The CDR3 DNA follows: TGTGCCAGCGGGCCGAAGGAATCCTACAATGAGCAGTTCTTC.

V and J are TRBV3-1 (or the pseudogene TRBV3-2) and TRBJ1-2; D gene ambiguous. CDR1 LGHDT and CDR2 YNNKEL come from the germline V gene (reference sequence). CDR3 size: 9 residues. V was cut by 5 bases and J by 13 bases, with 8 bases left in between. The CDR3 coding sequence is TGTGCCAGCAGCTCAGACACCACCTTC. Translating it yields CASSSDTTF.

The chain couples TRBV7-9 to TRBJ2-7; the D gene is possibly TRBD1 (6 bases). The V end lost 3 bases, the J end lost 2 bases, and 11 bases lay between the germline ends. The CDR3 sequence is 14 residues long. CDR1 SEHNR and CDR2 FQNEAQ come from the germline V gene (reference sequence). CDR3 nucleotides: TGTGCCAGCAGCTTTCCAGGGGACCCCTACGAGCAGTACTTC. It encodes CASSFPGDPYEQYF.

The V call is TRBV23-1, the J call TRBJ2-6, with TRBD1 matching 12 bases. TRBV23-1 is an ORF, and what it does is uncertain. J gave up 1 base and V 3 bases, and 13 bases lay outside the gene matches. This CDR3 is 21 amino acids long. The CDR3 region is CASSHSTGMGQGASGANVLTF. CDR3 nucleotides: TGCGCCAGCAGTCATTCGACGGGGATGGGACAGGGGGCATCTGGGGCCAACGTCCTGACTTTC.

V usage is TRBV7-2 and J usage is TRBJ2-1; D gene unclear. Deletions cut 2 bases from V and 0 bases from J, with 11 bases between. In germline, CDR1 is SGHTA, CDR2 FQGNSA. The CDR3 has 16 amino acids. For the CDR3, the DNA is TGTGCCAGCAGCTTACTGGATTCGGGCTCCTACAATGAGCAGTTCTTC. It encodes CASSLLDSGSYNEQFF.

This chain joins TRBV5-1 and TRBJ1-3; TRBD1 is a possible D gene (5 bases). CDR3 length: 16 residues. The germline gives CDR1 SGHRS, CDR2 YFSETQ. The germline V and J ends were trimmed by 0 bases and 0 bases, with 10 bases remaining between them. The CDR3: CASSLEGLTSGNTIYF. As DNA, the CDR3 is TGCGCCAGCAGCTTGGAGGGGCTGACCTCTGGAAACACCATATATTTT.

This clone is labeled medium-sized. The CDR3 loop reads CASKSVGGNYGYTF. The CDR3 region has the DNA TGTGCCAGTAAATCGGTGGGGGGTAACTATGGCTACACCTTC. The chain recombines TRBV19 with TRBJ1-2, with D possibly being TRBD1 (5 bases). This CDR3 is 14 amino acids long. Germline CDR1 reads LNHDA; CDR2 reads SQIVND (reference sequence). Trimming stripped 7 bases from V and 1 base from J, with 13 bases between.

Only one count was recorded for this clone. The chain recombines TRBV5-6 with TRBJ1-2; 9 bases agree with TRBD1. Trimming cost V 4 bases and J 1 base; bases outside gene matches: 5. This CDR3 has 15 amino acids. The V gene's germline CDR1 is SGHDT and CDR2 YYEEEE. This CDR3 is CASSDWGQGNYGYTF. CDR3 coding DNA: TGTGCCAGCAGCGACTGGGGACAGGGTAACTATGGCTACACCTTC. The complete variable domain, with remaining parts taken from reference TRBV5-6 and TRBJ1-2, reads DAGVTQSPTHLIKTRGQQVTLRCSPKSGHDTVSWYQQALGQGPQFIFQYYEEEERQRGNFPDRFSGHQFPNYSSELNVNALLLGDSALYLCASSDWGQGNYGYTFGSGTRLTVV.

The V and J genes are TRBV2 and TRBJ2-4; no clear D gene. CDR3 length: 16 amino acids. Germline loops: CDR1 SNHLY, CDR2 FYNNEI. Trimming took off 5 bases at V and 1 base at J, with 15 bases between the two ends. The chain's CDR3 is CASSPQFSGAKNIQYF. The DNA for the CDR3 is TGTGCCAGCAGTCCGCAATTCTCCGGGGCCAAAAACATTCAGTACTTC.

The chain couples TRBV6-5 to TRBJ1-2; D gene uncertain. Germline V gives CDR1 MNHEY, CDR2 SVGAGI. Deletions cut 0 bases from V and 5 bases from J, with 7 bases between. The length of the CDR3 is 13 residues. The CDR3 loop is CASSYSNGYGYTF. The CDR3 DNA reads as TGTGCCAGCAGTTACTCGAACGGTTATGGCTACACCTTC.

The chain carries TRBV4-2 and TRBJ2-3; 10 bases fit TRBD2. Per the germline V gene, CDR1 is LGHNA and CDR2 is YNFKEQ. The CDR3 extends over 18 amino acids. V shed 7 bases and J 8 bases; nucleotides not matched to a gene: 21. In DNA form, the CDR3 reads TGTGCCAGCACCCAGGTCGGGCCGGGTAGCGGGAGGCAGGCTACGCAGTATTTT. Its translation is CASTQVGPGSGRQATQYF.

V gene TRBV18 combines with J gene TRBJ2-7; the match to TRBD2 covers 11 bases. Germline V lookup: CDR1 KGHSH, CDR2 LQKENI. J gave up 3 bases and V 2 bases, and 3 bases lay outside the gene matches. CDR3 length equals 15 residues. The CDR3, as DNA: TGTGCCAGCTCACCAAGGACTAGCGGGCACTACGAGCAGTACTTC. Translated: CASSPRTSGHYEQYF. Combining the CDR3 with reference TRBV18 and TRBJ2-7 gives the whole variable domain NAGVMQNPRHLVRRRGQEARLRCSPMKGHSHVYWYRQLPEEGLKFMVYLQKENIIDESGMPKERFSAEFPKEGPSILRIQQVVRGDSAAYFCASSPRTSGHYEQYFGPGTRLTVT.

CDR3 DNA: TGTGCCAGCAGCTTCTTAGGGGCAAACATTCAGTACTTC. Translation gives CASSFLGANIQYF. The chain couples TRBV7-2 to TRBJ2-4; possibly TRBD1 for D (5 bases). This CDR3 spans 13 amino acids. Between the trimmed V and J ends, which lost 3 bases and 6 bases, there was a span of 9 bases. The germline gives CDR1 SGHTA, CDR2 FQGNSA.

The rearrangement links TRBV4-1 to TRBJ2-5; 8 bases are a match to TRBD2. Germline CDR1 is MGHRA and CDR2 is YSYEKL. The CDR3 consists of 16 residues. After removal of 4 bases from V and 2 bases from J, the junction contained 9 bases not matched to a gene. CDR3 in DNA: TGCGCCAGCAGCCCTCGGGAGCGGGGGACACAAGAGACCCAGTACTTC. Its protein is CASSPRERGTQETQYF.

This chain uses TRBV7-2 with TRBJ2-3, with 9 bases aligning to TRBD2. The germline CDR1 and CDR2 sequences are SGHTA and FQGNSA. The V and J ends lost 3 bases and 0 bases, in that order; junction bases with no gene match: 1. The CDR3 runs to 15 residues. The CDR3 reads CASSFSGGSTDTQYF. In DNA form, the CDR3 reads TGTGCCAGCAGCTTTAGCGGGGGAAGCACAGATACGCAGTATTTT.

This chain uses TRBV7-9 with TRBJ2-1; 12 nucleotides line up with TRBD2. The CDR3 covers 16 residues. The J segment lost 8 bases and the V segment lost 0 bases, leaving 5 bases of the junction unmatched. Germline assignment: CDR1 SEHNR and CDR2 FQNEAQ (reference sequence). The CDR3 is CASSLAPSGGADEQFF. In DNA, the CDR3 is TGTGCCAGCAGCTTAGCGCCTAGCGGGGGGGCCGATGAGCAGTTCTTC.